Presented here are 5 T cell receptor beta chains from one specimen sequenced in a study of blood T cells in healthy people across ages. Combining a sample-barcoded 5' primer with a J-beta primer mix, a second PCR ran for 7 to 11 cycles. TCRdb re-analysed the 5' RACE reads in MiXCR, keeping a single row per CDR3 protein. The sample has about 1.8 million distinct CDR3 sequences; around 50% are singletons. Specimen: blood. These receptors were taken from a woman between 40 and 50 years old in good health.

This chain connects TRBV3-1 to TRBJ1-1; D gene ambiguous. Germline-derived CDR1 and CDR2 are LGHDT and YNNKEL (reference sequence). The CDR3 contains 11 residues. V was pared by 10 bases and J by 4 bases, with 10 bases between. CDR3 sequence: CATRAGTEAFF. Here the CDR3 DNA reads TGTGCCACTAGAGCGGGCACTGAAGCTTTCTTT.

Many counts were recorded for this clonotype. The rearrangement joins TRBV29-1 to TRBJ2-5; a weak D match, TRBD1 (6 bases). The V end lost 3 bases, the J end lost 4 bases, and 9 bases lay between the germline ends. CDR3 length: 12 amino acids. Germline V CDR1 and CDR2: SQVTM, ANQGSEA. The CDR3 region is CSVDPGAETQYF. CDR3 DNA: TGCAGCGTTGATCCAGGGGCAGAGACCCAGTACTTC.

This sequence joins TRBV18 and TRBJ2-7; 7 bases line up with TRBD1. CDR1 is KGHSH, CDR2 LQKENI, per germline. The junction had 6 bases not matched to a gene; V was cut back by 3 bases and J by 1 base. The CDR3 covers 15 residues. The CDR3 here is CASSPSQGVSYEQYF. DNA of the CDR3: TGTGCCAGCTCACCCTCGCAGGGGGTGTCCTACGAGCAGTACTTC. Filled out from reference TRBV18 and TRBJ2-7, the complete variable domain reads NAGVMQNPRHLVRRRGQEARLRCSPMKGHSHVYWYRQLPEEGLKFMVYLQKENIIDESGMPKERFSAEFPKEGPSILRIQQVVRGDSAAYFCASSPSQGVSYEQYFGPGTRLTVT.

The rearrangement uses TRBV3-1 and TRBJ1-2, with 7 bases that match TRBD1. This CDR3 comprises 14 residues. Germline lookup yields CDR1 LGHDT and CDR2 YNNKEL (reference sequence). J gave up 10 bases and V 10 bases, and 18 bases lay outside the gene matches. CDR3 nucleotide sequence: TGTGCCAACAGTTCAAGAGGCGAACAGGGGAACTACACCTTC. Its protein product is CANSSRGEQGNYTF. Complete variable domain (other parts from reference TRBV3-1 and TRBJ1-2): DTAVSQTPKYLVTQMGNDKSIKCEQNLGHDTMYWYKQDSKKFLKIMFSYNNKELIINETVPNRFSPKSPDKAHLNLHINSLELGDSAVYFCANSSRGEQGNYTFGSGTRLTVV.

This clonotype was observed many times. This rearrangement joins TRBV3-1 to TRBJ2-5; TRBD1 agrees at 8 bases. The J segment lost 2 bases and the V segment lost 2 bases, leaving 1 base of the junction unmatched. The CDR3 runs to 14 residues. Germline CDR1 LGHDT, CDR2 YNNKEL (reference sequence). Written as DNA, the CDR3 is TGTGCCAGCAGCCAACGGGACAGGCAAGAGACCCAGTACTTC. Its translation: CASSQRDRQETQYF.